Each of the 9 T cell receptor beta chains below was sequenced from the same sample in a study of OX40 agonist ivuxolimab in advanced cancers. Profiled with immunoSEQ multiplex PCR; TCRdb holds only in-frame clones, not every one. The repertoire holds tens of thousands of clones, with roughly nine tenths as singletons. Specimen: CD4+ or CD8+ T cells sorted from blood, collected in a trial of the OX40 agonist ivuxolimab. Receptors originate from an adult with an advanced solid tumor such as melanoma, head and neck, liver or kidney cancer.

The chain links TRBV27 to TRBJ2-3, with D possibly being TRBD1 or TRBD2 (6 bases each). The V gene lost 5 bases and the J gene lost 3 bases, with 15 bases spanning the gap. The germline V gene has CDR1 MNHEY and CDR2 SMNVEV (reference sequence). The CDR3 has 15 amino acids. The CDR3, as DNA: TGTGCCAGCAGTCCGGGGGCCGGTGAGACAGATACGCAGTATTTT. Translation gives CASSPGAGETDTQYF.

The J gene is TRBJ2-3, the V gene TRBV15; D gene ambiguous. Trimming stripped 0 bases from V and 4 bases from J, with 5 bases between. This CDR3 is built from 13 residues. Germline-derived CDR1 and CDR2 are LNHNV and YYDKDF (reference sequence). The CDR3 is CATSRDPADTQYF. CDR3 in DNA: TGTGCCACCAGCAGAGATCCTGCAGATACGCAGTATTTT.

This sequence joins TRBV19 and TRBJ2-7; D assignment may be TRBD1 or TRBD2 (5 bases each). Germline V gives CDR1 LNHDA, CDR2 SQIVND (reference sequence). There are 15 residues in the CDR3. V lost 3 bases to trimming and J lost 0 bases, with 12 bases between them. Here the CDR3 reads CASSMGPGSSYEQYF. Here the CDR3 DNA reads TGTGCCAGTAGTATGGGCCCAGGGAGCTCCTACGAGCAGTACTTC.

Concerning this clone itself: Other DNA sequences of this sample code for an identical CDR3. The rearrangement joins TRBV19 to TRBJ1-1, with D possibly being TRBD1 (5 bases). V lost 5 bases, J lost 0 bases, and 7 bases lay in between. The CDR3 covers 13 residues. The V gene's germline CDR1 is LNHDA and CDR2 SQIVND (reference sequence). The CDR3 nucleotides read TGTGCCAGTAGTCAGGGATTGAACACTGAAGCTTTCTTT. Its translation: CASSQGLNTEAFF. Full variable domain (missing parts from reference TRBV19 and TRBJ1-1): DGGITQSPKYLFRKEGQNVTLSCEQNLNHDAMYWYRQDPGQGLRLIYYSQIVNDFQKGDIAEGYSVSREKKESFPLTVTSAQKNPTAFYLCASSQGLNTEAFFGQGTRLTVV.

CDR3 DNA: TGTGCCAGCAGTCCTCAGGGTTGGGGGAACACTGAAGCTTTCTTT. It specifies CASSPQGWGNTEAFF. The rearrangement uses TRBV27 and TRBJ1-1, with a possible D match to TRBD1 (5 bases). This CDR3 spans 15 amino acids. Between the trimmed V and J ends, which lost 5 bases and 1 base, there was a span of 14 bases. Germline CDR1 and CDR2: MNHEY and SMNVEV (reference sequence).

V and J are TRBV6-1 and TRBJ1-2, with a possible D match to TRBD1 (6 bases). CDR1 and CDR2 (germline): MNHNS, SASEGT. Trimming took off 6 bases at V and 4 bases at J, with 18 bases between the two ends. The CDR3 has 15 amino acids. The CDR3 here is CASSPYRTDSYGYTF. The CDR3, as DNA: TGTGCCAGCAGCCCTTATCGGACGGACAGCTATGGCTACACCTTC.

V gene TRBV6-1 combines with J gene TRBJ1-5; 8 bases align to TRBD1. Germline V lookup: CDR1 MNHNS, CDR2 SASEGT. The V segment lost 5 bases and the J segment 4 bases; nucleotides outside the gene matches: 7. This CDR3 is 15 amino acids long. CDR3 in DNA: TGTGCCAGCAGTACGGACAGGGAACCGAATCAGCCCCAGCATTTT. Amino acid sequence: CASSTDREPNQPQHF.

CDR3 nucleotides: TGTGCCAGCAGCTTGGGAGGGACAGGCCCCTATAATTCACCCCTCCACTTT. Its protein product is CASSLGGTGPYNSPLHF. The chain carries TRBV4-2 and TRBJ1-6; 8 bases match TRBD1. Germline trimming cut 5 bases from V and 2 bases from J; bases unmatched to any gene: 8. Germline loops: CDR1 LGHNA, CDR2 YNFKEQ. This CDR3 comprises 17 residues.

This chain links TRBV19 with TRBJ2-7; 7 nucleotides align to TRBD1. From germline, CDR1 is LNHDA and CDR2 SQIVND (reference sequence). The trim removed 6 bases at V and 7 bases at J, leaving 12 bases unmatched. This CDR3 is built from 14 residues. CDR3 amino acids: CASSRQGELEEQYF. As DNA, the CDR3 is TGTGCCAGTAGCCGACAGGGCGAGCTTGAGGAGCAGTACTTC.